This TCR beta chain was documented in a study of identical twins. TCRdb re-derived calls from the 5' RACE reads in MiXCR, one entry per CDR3 protein. The sample consists of some 190,000 distinct CDR3 sequences, more than 15% of them appearing once. This clonotype was detected a few times. The CDR3 is 17 amino acids. V shed 8 bases and J 4 bases; nucleotides not matched to a gene: 10. CDR1 and CDR2 from the germline V gene are MNHEY and SMNVEV (reference sequence). Another study also made use of these data, one on T cells expressing NK-cell markers.

The chain recombines TRBV27 with TRBJ1-6; TRBD1 agrees at 11 bases. This clonotype was obtained from a woman aged 18-29 years in good health. The sample consisted of CD8+ T cells sorted from blood. The CDR3 nucleotides read TGTGCCAGCGCCGGGACAGGGGGTGCCGGGTATAATTCACCCCTCCACTTT. Its translation: CASAGTGGAGYNSPLHF.